This is a list of T cell receptor beta chains from one sample in a study of T cells in Graves' hyperthyroidism and ophthalmopathy. One entry per CDR3 protein, called by TCRdb with MiXCR from the multiplex PCR reads. The sample yields some 510,000 distinct CDR3 sequences, around 20% seen once. Sequenced input: blood. These receptors originate from a man aged 18 to 29 with Graves' hyperthyroidism. Both conserved end residues are part of each CDR3. Fields, in order: D gene, J gene, V gene, clone size, CDR3 DNA, CDR3 protein. A D gene is named only where the DNA matches it firmly. Where a row states a size, it is once, few, many or the class of an expanded clone; other rows omit it.

d_call: NA; j_call: TRBJ2-7; v_call: TRBV4-1; clone_size: many; cdr3_nt: TGCGCCAGCAGCCAAGTAGGACTGAGTGTCTACGAGCAGTACTTC; cdr3_aa: CASSQVGLSVYEQYF
d_call: NA; j_call: TRBJ2-7; v_call: TRBV28; clone_size: NA; cdr3_nt: TGTGCCAGCAGTTTAGCAGGCGGGGTTGGTGGCGAGCAGTACTTC; cdr3_aa: CASSLAGGVGGEQYF
d_call: NA; j_call: TRBJ1-6; v_call: TRBV11-2; clone_size: many; cdr3_nt: TGTGCCAGCAGCTTACAACAGGGTAATTCACCCCTCCACTTT; cdr3_aa: CASSLQQGNSPLHF
d_call: NA; j_call: TRBJ1-5; v_call: TRBV29-1; clone_size: many; cdr3_nt: TGCAGCGTTTCCCCAGGAGATAGCAATCAGCCCCAGCATTTT; cdr3_aa: CSVSPGDSNQPQHF
d_call: NA; j_call: TRBJ1-1; v_call: TRBV24-1; clone_size: many; cdr3_nt: TGTGCCACCAGGTCTTCAGGGGTCCCTGAAGCTTTCTTT; cdr3_aa: CATRSSGVPEAFF
d_call: TRBD1; j_call: TRBJ2-5; v_call: TRBV2; clone_size: many; cdr3_nt: TGTGCCAGCAGGGGACAGGAGAATAAGTACCAAGAGACCCAGTACTTC; cdr3_aa: CASRGQENKYQETQYF
d_call: TRBD1; j_call: TRBJ1-1; v_call: TRBV29-1; clone_size: NA; cdr3_nt: TGCAGCGTTGGGAGGACAGGATCCACTGAAGCTTTCTTT; cdr3_aa: CSVGRTGSTEAFF
d_call: TRBD1; j_call: TRBJ1-1; v_call: TRBV20-1; clone_size: many; cdr3_nt: TGCAGTGCTAGAAGGACAGGGCGAGAAACTGAAGCTTTCTTT; cdr3_aa: CSARRTGRETEAFF
d_call: NA; j_call: TRBJ2-3; v_call: TRBV6-1; clone_size: many; cdr3_nt: TGTGCCAGCAGTCCATTGGGCAGGGGCACAGATACGCAGTATTTT; cdr3_aa: CASSPLGRGTDTQYF
d_call: TRBD2; j_call: TRBJ2-7; v_call: TRBV7-8; clone_size: NA; cdr3_nt: TGTGCCAGCAGCTTACAACTAGCGCTCGAGCAGTACTTC; cdr3_aa: CASSLQLALEQYF
d_call: TRBD1; j_call: TRBJ1-5; v_call: TRBV6-1; clone_size: NA; cdr3_nt: TGTGCCAGCAGGGCACAGGGGGCGTACGTTCAGCCCCAGCATTTT; cdr3_aa: CASRAQGAYVQPQHF
d_call: NA; j_call: TRBJ2-7; v_call: TRBV28; clone_size: NA; cdr3_nt: TGTGCCACCGACGGGGGGCGAAGCTCCTACGAGCAGTACTTC; cdr3_aa: CATDGGRSSYEQYF
d_call: TRBD1; j_call: TRBJ1-5; v_call: TRBV6-1; clone_size: NA; cdr3_nt: TGTGCCAGCAGTACCAGGGGGCGCATCCTGCCCCAGCATTTT; cdr3_aa: CASSTRGRILPQHF
d_call: NA; j_call: TRBJ1-5; v_call: TRBV20-1; clone_size: many; cdr3_nt: TGCAGTGCTAGGACCAGGGTCGATCAGCCCCAGCATTTT; cdr3_aa: CSARTRVDQPQHF
d_call: NA; j_call: TRBJ1-1; v_call: TRBV28; clone_size: many; cdr3_nt: TGTGCCAGCAGTCTTATGGCCCTGGGGAGGGTGAACACTGAAGCTTTCTTT; cdr3_aa: CASSLMALGRVNTEAFF
d_call: NA; j_call: TRBJ1-1; v_call: TRBV12-3/TRBV12-4; clone_size: few; cdr3_nt: TGTGCCACCACGAGGGGCCCGAACACTGAAGCTTTCTTT; cdr3_aa: CATTRGPNTEAFF
d_call: NA; j_call: TRBJ1-1; v_call: TRBV18; clone_size: many; cdr3_nt: TGTGCCAGCTCACCACTAGAGGACACTGAAGCTTTCTTT; cdr3_aa: CASSPLEDTEAFF
d_call: TRBD1; j_call: TRBJ1-2; v_call: TRBV10-3; clone_size: many; cdr3_nt: TGTGCCATCAGTGAGGACAGGGACGGCTACACCTTC; cdr3_aa: CAISEDRDGYTF
d_call: TRBD1; j_call: TRBJ2-5; v_call: TRBV6-5; clone_size: many; cdr3_nt: TGTGCCAGCAGTTACTCAAGGGGGCACGAGACCCAGTACTTC; cdr3_aa: CASSYSRGHETQYF
d_call: NA; j_call: TRBJ2-7; v_call: TRBV6-5; clone_size: many; cdr3_nt: TGTGCCAGCAGTTCCCCGAGGAAACAGATGAGCTACGAGCAGTACTTC; cdr3_aa: CASSSPRKQMSYEQYF
d_call: NA; j_call: TRBJ1-5; v_call: TRBV12-3/TRBV12-4; clone_size: NA; cdr3_nt: TGTGCCAGCAGTCAGGGTTTTGAACAGCCCCAGCATTTT; cdr3_aa: CASSQGFEQPQHF
d_call: NA; j_call: TRBJ2-4; v_call: TRBV7-9; clone_size: many; cdr3_nt: TGTGCCAGCAGCCCCCCCCTGGCGAACATTCAGTACTTC; cdr3_aa: CASSPPLANIQYF
d_call: TRBD1; j_call: TRBJ1-2; v_call: TRBV2; clone_size: many; cdr3_nt: TGTGCCAGCAGTGAAGCGTTCCGACAGGGCCTAGCTAACTATGGCTACACCTTC; cdr3_aa: CASSEAFRQGLANYGYTF
d_call: NA; j_call: TRBJ1-3; v_call: TRBV30; clone_size: many; cdr3_nt: TGTGCCTGGAGTGTTGCCAGCTCTGGAAACACCATATATTTT; cdr3_aa: CAWSVASSGNTIYF
d_call: NA; j_call: TRBJ2-7; v_call: TRBV10-3; clone_size: NA; cdr3_nt: TGTGCCATCAGTGAACAGGGCGACGAGCAGTACTTC; cdr3_aa: CAISEQGDEQYF
d_call: NA; j_call: TRBJ1-1; v_call: TRBV12-3/TRBV12-4; clone_size: once; cdr3_nt: TGTGCCACCAGCTCGTCCTTCTCGAACACTGAAGCTTTCTTT; cdr3_aa: CATSSSFSNTEAFF
d_call: NA; j_call: TRBJ2-2; v_call: TRBV7-9; clone_size: few; cdr3_nt: TGTGCCAGCAGCCGCTCAATCACCGGGGAGCTGTTTTTT; cdr3_aa: CASSRSITGELFF
d_call: TRBD2; j_call: TRBJ2-7; v_call: TRBV7-6; clone_size: NA; cdr3_nt: TGTGCCAGCAGCTCCATCATAGCGGGGGATCTCTACGAGCAGTACTTC; cdr3_aa: CASSSIIAGDLYEQYF
d_call: NA; j_call: TRBJ1-2; v_call: TRBV12-3/TRBV12-4; clone_size: NA; cdr3_nt: TGTGCCAGCACTCGGACTGCGATAGGCGGCTACACCTTC; cdr3_aa: CASTRTAIGGYTF
d_call: TRBD1; j_call: TRBJ1-1; v_call: TRBV20-1; clone_size: few; cdr3_nt: TGCAGTGCTAGAAGACAGGGCTCTGAAGCTTTCTTT; cdr3_aa: CSARRQGSEAFF
d_call: NA; j_call: TRBJ2-5; v_call: TRBV6-1; clone_size: many; cdr3_nt: TGTGCCAGCAGTGAAGTGCTAGTTAGAGAGACCCAGTACTTC; cdr3_aa: CASSEVLVRETQYF
d_call: NA; j_call: TRBJ1-5; v_call: TRBV6-1; clone_size: many; cdr3_nt: TGTGCCAGCAGTGGCACGGCCAATCAGCCCCAGCATTTT; cdr3_aa: CASSGTANQPQHF
d_call: NA; j_call: TRBJ2-1; v_call: TRBV12-3/TRBV12-4; clone_size: many; cdr3_nt: TGTGCCAGCAGACTGACTAGCTACAATGAGCAGTTCTTC; cdr3_aa: CASRLTSYNEQFF
d_call: NA; j_call: TRBJ2-5; v_call: TRBV2; clone_size: many; cdr3_nt: TGTGCCAGCAGTGTATCCAGGCAAGAGACCCAGTACTTC; cdr3_aa: CASSVSRQETQYF
d_call: NA; j_call: TRBJ1-2; v_call: TRBV12-3/TRBV12-4; clone_size: NA; cdr3_nt: TGTGCCAGCAGTGGGGACCTCCTCTATGGCTACACCTTC; cdr3_aa: CASSGDLLYGYTF
d_call: NA; j_call: TRBJ2-5; v_call: TRBV5-1; clone_size: many; cdr3_nt: TGCGCCAGGTCAAAGGAGCCCCTCGCCCAAGAGACCCAGTACTTC; cdr3_aa: CARSKEPLAQETQYF
d_call: NA; j_call: TRBJ1-3; v_call: TRBV11-1; clone_size: many; cdr3_nt: TGTGCCAGCAGTCGCATATCCGGCTCGGCTGGAAACACCATATATTTT; cdr3_aa: CASSRISGSAGNTIYF
d_call: TRBD1; j_call: TRBJ1-5; v_call: TRBV11-3; clone_size: many; cdr3_nt: TGTGCCAGCAGCGGTCCGGGACAGGAGAATCAGCCCCAGCATTTT; cdr3_aa: CASSGPGQENQPQHF
d_call: NA; j_call: TRBJ1-1; v_call: TRBV25-1; clone_size: many; cdr3_nt: TGTGCCAGCAGTGAACGTACCGGGGGATCGAACACTGAAGCTTTCTTT; cdr3_aa: CASSERTGGSNTEAFF
d_call: TRBD1; j_call: TRBJ2-7; v_call: TRBV27; clone_size: many; cdr3_nt: TGTGCCAGCTTTGGACAGGGGTGGTACGAGCAGTACTTC; cdr3_aa: CASFGQGWYEQYF
d_call: NA; j_call: TRBJ2-6; v_call: TRBV30; clone_size: few; cdr3_nt: TGTGCCTGGGTGGCCACTGGGGCCAACGTCCTGACTTTC; cdr3_aa: CAWVATGANVLTF
d_call: NA; j_call: TRBJ1-5; v_call: TRBV19; clone_size: many; cdr3_nt: TGTGCCAGTAGGCGCCAGACAGCTAATAGCAATCAGCCCCAGCATTTT; cdr3_aa: CASRRQTANSNQPQHF
d_call: NA; j_call: TRBJ1-5; v_call: TRBV19; clone_size: many; cdr3_nt: TGTGCCAGTAGTATGGACGGGAACAATCAGCCCCAGCATTTT; cdr3_aa: CASSMDGNNQPQHF
d_call: NA; j_call: TRBJ1-3; v_call: TRBV9; clone_size: few; cdr3_nt: TGTGCCAGCAGCGGTGGGGTGAGCTCTGGAAACACCATATATTTT; cdr3_aa: CASSGGVSSGNTIYF
d_call: TRBD1; j_call: TRBJ2-4; v_call: TRBV5-1; clone_size: few; cdr3_nt: TGCGCCAGCAGCAAGGGACAGGGAGGACGAGGGGACATTCAGTACTTC; cdr3_aa: CASSKGQGGRGDIQYF
d_call: TRBD1; j_call: TRBJ2-7; v_call: TRBV3-1; clone_size: NA; cdr3_nt: TGTGCCAGCAGCTTTCGCGGGGACAGGGGAGGAGAGCAGTACTTC; cdr3_aa: CASSFRGDRGGEQYF